This TCR beta chain is drawn from a study of memory CD4+ T cells and cytomegalovirus serostatus. Germline loops: CDR1 SGHRS, CDR2 YFSETQ. CDR3 size: 18 residues. V lost 0 bases to trimming and J lost 2 bases; unmatched junction nucleotides: 10. Single viable CD3+CD4+CD8-CD45RO+ cells were sorted as the memory CD4+ T cells. Authors' data handling: Out-of-frame sequences were removed, leaving 2 million to 2.5 million distinct TCRbeta sequences. TCRdb's table, derived via immunoSEQ multiplex PCR, lists solely in-frame clones and lacks some. V, J and clone size are taken as reported in that table, and D and trimming were inferred from the DNA itself. The sample comprises 50,000 to 65,000 clones, around 80% of which are singletons, and roughly 1.4% rests with the top ten.

This TCR was sampled from an adult in good health and CMV-seropositive. Sequenced: memory CD4+ T cells from blood. The chain uses TRBV5-1 and TRBJ2-7; 11 bases line up with TRBD2. The CDR3 bases are TGCGCCAGCAGCTTGGCGACGATGACTAGCGGGACAACCTACGAGCAGTACTTC. Protein: CASSLATMTSGTTYEQYF.